The 9 T cell receptor beta chains below were found in one sample sequenced in a study of response to subunit inactivated influenza vaccine. Using its own MiXCR run on the RT-PCR reads, TCRdb lists one record per CDR3 protein. The repertoire has around 480,000 distinct CDR3 sequences, approximately 17% of them found once; the top ten carry roughly 3%. Sequenced material: CD4+ T cells sorted from PBMCs, taken roughly 24 months after vaccination. The receptors shown here come from a man aged 50 to 75 who received an inactivated influenza vaccine.

The chain employs TRBV19 and TRBJ2-3; 10 positions match TRBD2. The germline V gene has CDR1 LNHDA and CDR2 SQIVND (reference sequence). Losses at the gene ends were 3 bases for V and 9 bases for J; bases not matched to a gene: 3. This CDR3 is 13 amino acids long. The CDR3 spells CASSMVTSGTQYF. CDR3 nucleotides: TGTGCCAGTAGTATGGTGACTAGCGGGACGCAGTATTTT.

V usage is TRBV9 and J usage is TRBJ1-2, with TRBD1 matching over 7 bases. Germline V gives CDR1 SGDLS, CDR2 YYNGEE. The trim removed 0 bases at V and 4 bases at J, leaving 6 bases unmatched. The CDR3 is made up of 15 amino acids. This CDR3 reads CASSVEAGGIYGYTF. As DNA, the CDR3 is TGTGCCAGCAGCGTAGAGGCAGGGGGTATCTATGGCTACACCTTC. The whole variable domain, filled in from reference TRBV9 and TRBJ1-2, reads DSGVTQTPKHLITATGQRVTLRCSPRSGDLSVYWYQQSLDQGLQFLIQYYNGEERAKGNILERFSAQQFPDLHSELNLSSLELGDSALYFCASSVEAGGIYGYTFGSGTRLTVV.

This clonotype was counted only a few times. This chain uses TRBV21-1 with TRBJ2-7; the table's D call, TRBD2, was not checked against the DNA. TRBV21-1 constitutes a pseudogene. This CDR3 region has 18 residues. CDR3 sequence (DNA): TGTGCCAGCAGCACGAGGACTAGCGGGAGACCACAGCATTACGAGCAGTACTTC. Residues: CASSTRTSGRPQHYEQYF.

This rearrangement joins TRBV30 to TRBJ1-5, with D possibly TRBD1 on 5 matching bases. Trimming removed 5 bases at V and 2 bases at J, with 13 bases between. This CDR3 is 14 amino acids long. The germline CDR1 and CDR2 sequences are GTSNPN and SVGIG (reference sequence). As DNA, the CDR3 is TGTGCCTGGGGGGCCTCCTATGGCAATCAGCCCCAGCATTTT. This encodes CAWGASYGNQPQHF.

This chain uses TRBV7-2 with TRBJ2-3; D ambiguous. The CDR3 has 14 residues. Germline V CDR1 and CDR2: SGHTA, FQGNSA. V was pared by 5 bases and J by 6 bases, with 15 bases between. The CDR3, as DNA: TGTGCCAGCAGCCTAGGCCCATGGTTGGATACGCAGTATTTT. This gives the protein CASSLGPWLDTQYF.

This chain links TRBV15 with TRBJ2-4; D unclear. Germline CDR1 reads LNHNV; CDR2 reads YYDKDF (reference sequence). V lost 1 base and J 3 bases, leaving 7 bases between the germline ends. This CDR3 comprises 14 residues. The CDR3 nucleotides read TGTGCCACCAGCAGAGCGGTTGGCAAAAACATTCAGTACTTC. Translated, it gives CATSRAVGKNIQYF.

The chain uses TRBV5-1 and TRBJ2-1; unclear D gene. Germline CDR1 reads SGHRS; CDR2 reads YFSETQ. The CDR3 extends over 17 amino acids. The V end was cut by 0 bases, the J end by 0 bases, with 13 bases between. The CDR3 coding sequence is TGCGCCAGCAGCTTGGCCAGCAACCCGAGCTCCTACAATGAGCAGTTCTTC. Protein product: CASSLASNPSSYNEQFF.

The V and J genes are TRBV12-3 or TRBV12-4 and TRBJ1-2, with D unclear. Trimming took off 9 bases at V and 5 bases at J, with 13 bases between the two ends. CDR3 length equals 12 residues. DNA for the CDR3: TGTGCCAGTGACGGCTCTGGGTATGGCTACACCTTC. Translating it yields CASDGSGYGYTF.

This clonotype was counted ten times or more. The chain uses TRBV29-1 and TRBJ2-2; TRBD1 matches 9 bases. Germline CDR1 and CDR2: SQVTM and ANQGSEA. CDR3 length: 14 residues. Trimming took 6 bases from V and 1 from J; bases not matched to a gene: 3. CDR3: CSVQGQGNTGELFF. The CDR3 nucleotides read TGCAGCGTCCAGGGACAGGGGAACACCGGGGAGCTGTTTTTT.